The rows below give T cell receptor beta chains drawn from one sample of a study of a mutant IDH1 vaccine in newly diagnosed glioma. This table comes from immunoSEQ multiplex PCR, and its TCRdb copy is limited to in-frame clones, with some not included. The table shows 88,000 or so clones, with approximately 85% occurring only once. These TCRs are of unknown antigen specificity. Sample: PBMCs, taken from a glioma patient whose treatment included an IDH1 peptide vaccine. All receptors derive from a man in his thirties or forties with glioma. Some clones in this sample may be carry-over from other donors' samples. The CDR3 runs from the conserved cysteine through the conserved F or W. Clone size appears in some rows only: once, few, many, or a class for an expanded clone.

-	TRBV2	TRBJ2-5	CASSEIGGQETQYF
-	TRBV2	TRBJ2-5	CASSRAQETQYF
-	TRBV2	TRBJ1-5	CASSEWGGQPQHF
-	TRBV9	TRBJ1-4	CASSVDHSTNEKLFF
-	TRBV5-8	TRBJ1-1	CASSLIVRTEAFF
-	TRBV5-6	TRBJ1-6	CASSLAWDREALHF
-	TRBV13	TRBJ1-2	CASSHWAGDGYTF
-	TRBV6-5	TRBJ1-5	CASRGEWLQPQHF
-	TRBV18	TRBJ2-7	CASSPGMREQYF
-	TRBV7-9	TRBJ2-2	CASSSWTGKNTGELFF
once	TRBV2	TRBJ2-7	CASSGKAPNEQYF
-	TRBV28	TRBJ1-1	CASSLDRDSKDTEAFF
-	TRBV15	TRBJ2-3	CATSRYAQALNTQYF
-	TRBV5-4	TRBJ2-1	CASSSGGTTYNEQFF
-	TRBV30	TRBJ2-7	CAWSPGPAYEQYF
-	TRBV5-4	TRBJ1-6	CASSSVVSPLHF
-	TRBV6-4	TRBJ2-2	CASSDSTGLGRAGELFF
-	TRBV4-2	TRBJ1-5	CASSITGGSNQPQHF
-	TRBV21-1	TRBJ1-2	CASSTDGNRGREDYGYTF
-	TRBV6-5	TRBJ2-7	CASSLLPGGVNSEQYF
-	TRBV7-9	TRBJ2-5	CASSLGTGLQETQYF
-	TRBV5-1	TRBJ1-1	CASRLSNTGAFF
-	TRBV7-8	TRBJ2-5	CASSLRAAWETQYF
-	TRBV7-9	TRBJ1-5	CASSLGAQPQHF
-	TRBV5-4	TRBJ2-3	CASSSGLAGGADTQYF
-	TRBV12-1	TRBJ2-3	CASSFVRDRHTDTQYF
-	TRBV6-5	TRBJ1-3	CASSLAGLSSGNTIYF
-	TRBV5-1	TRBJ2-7	CASSPGYQKTYEQYF
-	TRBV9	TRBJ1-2	CASSEGDTF
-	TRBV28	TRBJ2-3	CASSSPGGTDTQYF
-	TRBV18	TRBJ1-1	CASSPRGRDTEAFF
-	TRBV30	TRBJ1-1	CAWSRIGALTEAFF
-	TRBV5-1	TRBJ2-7	CASSRDRRISGGPLSYEQYF
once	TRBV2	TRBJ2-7	CASSQQSYEQYF
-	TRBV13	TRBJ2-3	CASSPSTDTQYF
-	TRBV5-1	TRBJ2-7	CASSESGSEQYF
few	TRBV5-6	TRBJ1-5	CASSLTPNSNQPQHF
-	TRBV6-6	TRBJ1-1	CASSYSAVQNTEAFF
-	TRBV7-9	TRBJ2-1	CASSRATGGSDEQFF
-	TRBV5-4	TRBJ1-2	CASSLEPGTGTGYTF
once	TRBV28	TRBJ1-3	CASSLESPGNTIYF
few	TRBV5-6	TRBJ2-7	CASSLGLTYEQYF
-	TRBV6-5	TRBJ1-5	CASSLGTGYQPQHF
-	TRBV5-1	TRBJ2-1	CASSLTGTASYNEQFF